This TCR beta chain was obtained from a study of OX40 agonist ivuxolimab in advanced cancers. With respect to the entire study: The costimulatory receptor OX40 (CD134) was targeted by ivuxolimab, a fully human IgG2 agonistic monoclonal antibody. In the dose-escalation cohort, about four fifths of patients were male, and the mean age was approximately 60 years with a range of about 20 to 90. Of the roughly 51 patients in dose escalation, about 20 had hepatocellular carcinoma, around 15 had melanoma, 9 had renal cell carcinoma and 9 had head and neck cancer. The paper covers the monotherapy dose-escalation part of the phase I ivuxolimab trial, which included N ≈ 57 patients. Partial responses occurred in three dose-escalation patients: two with cutaneous melanoma and one with hepatocellular carcinoma. Peripheral TCRbeta sequencing aimed to test whether ivuxolimab altered TCR sequence diversity and caused clonal T-cell expansion. Intravenous ivuxolimab was administered to patients every 2 weeks at six dose levels: 0.01, 0.1, 0.3, 1.5, 3 and 10 mg/kg. Patients were allowed to have had prior anti-PD-1, anti-PD-L1 or anti-CTLA-4 therapy, and 40% to 45% of the dose-escalation patients had been treated with checkpoint inhibitors. Broad study findings and their caveats: Partial responders in the 0.1-3.0 mg/kg groups had among the lowest normalized peripheral clonal expansion, especially among CD8+ T cells. Low levels of normalized T-cell clonal expansion were also seen in some nonresponding patients. After ivuxolimab, CD8+ T cells had more expanded clones than CD4+ T cells on average. The antigen specificity of the peripheral T cells that underwent clonal expansion was not determined. Clonal expansion of both CD4+ and CD8+ blood T cells was observed from baseline to week 6 at doses 0.1 to 3.0 mg/kg.

Genomic DNA was isolated from the sorted cells so that the TCRbeta CDR3 region could be sequenced. The immunoSEQ Assay was used to sequence the TCRbeta CDR3 regions. Sourced from immuneACCESS, this table was stored by TCRdb with only in-frame sequences that have V and J called. A share of the clones is absent; for the studies checked, an unresolved V gene accounts for under half, and the remainder has no known explanation. This sample holds more than 70,000 clones; about four fifths were observed only once. The ten largest make up more than 4.5% of the sample. The trial excluded patients who had a history of autoimmune disease or who were on systemic immunosuppression. In every dose cohort, peripheral blood was drawn for TCR sequencing at baseline, cycle 4 day 1, and cycle 7 day 1. The samples were taken from a phase I, first-in-human, multicenter, open-label dose-escalation trial of ivuxolimab. Adults with locally advanced or metastatic head and neck squamous cell, hepatocellular, melanoma or renal cell carcinoma were enrolled in the trial. Before TCR sequencing, CD4+ and CD8+ T cells were separately sorted from peripheral blood.

As for this clone: Its antigen target is currently unknown. The sample holds no much larger clone one base away, and base qualities are not on file.

The sample in question was CD4+ or CD8+ T cells sorted from blood, obtained in a trial of the OX40 agonist ivuxolimab. The source of this sequence is an adult with an advanced solid tumor such as melanoma, head and neck, liver or kidney cancer.

The CDR3 protein: CASSQEASGSYEQYF. The nucleotide sequence reads as follows: TGTGCCAGCAGCCAAGAAGCTAGCGGAAGTTACGAGCAGTACTTC. The V and J genes are TRBV4-2 and TRBJ2-7, with TRBD2 identical over 7 junction bases. Taken from the germline V gene, the CDR1 and CDR2 loops are LGHNA and YNFKEQ. The CDR3 goes from the cysteine to the phenylalanine over 15 residues. Only the CDR3 part of the read is kept: 45 bases, read in frame from the first base. Trimming takes 0 bases off V and 4 bases off J; junction bases not matched to a gene: 6.